The entry that follows covers one T cell receptor beta chain sequence. Its antigen is as yet unknown. The V gene's germline CDR1 is SEHNR and CDR2 FQNEAQ (reference sequence). This CDR3 comprises 16 residues. This specimen comes from a study of CXCR3-negative and CXCR3-positive naive CD8 T cells. Study observations and caveats: TRB CDR3s of CXCR3-positive naive cells were more hydrophobic than those of CXCR3-negative naive cells.

TRB cDNA was prepared as libraries by UMI-labeled 5' RACE. One entry per CDR3 protein, without DNA, is what TCRdb gives after re-calling the 5' RACE reads. The listing contains some 50,000 distinct CDR3 sequences. The genes are TRBV7-9 and TRBJ1-5. Sequencing was done on a sample of naive CXCR3+ CD8+ T cells from blood. Sample subset: CD45RO-CCR7+CD27+CD95- naive CD8+ T cells expressing CXCR3 (TNR3+). The origin of this receptor is a human donor in good health. Some clones in this sample may be carry-over from other donors' samples. The chain's CDR3 is CASSLASVRSNQPQHF.